This T cell receptor (beta chain) was found in a study of blood T cell repertoires in COVID-19. Study background: Nucleic acid was either cDNA or gDNA, and it came from T cells, B-cell-depleted T cells, or PBMCs.

Using immunoSEQ multiplex PCR, the repertoire was profiled, and TCRdb retains in-frame clones only, with some absent. The sample records more than 200,000 clones, 90% being singletons. CDR1 and CDR2 (germline): SGHVS, FNYEAQ. CDR3 length equals 18 residues. With 1 base removed from V and 1 base from J, the gap between germline ends came to 19 bases. The sample comprised peripheral blood. The chain uses TRBV7-6 and TRBJ1-1; the D gene is possibly TRBD1 (6 bases). The sequence was collected from a man aged 25 to 45 with COVID-19, enrolled during active disease. CDR3 nucleotides: TGTGCCAGCAGCTTAGTAGGGTTATATGGGACAAAGAACACTGAAGCTTTCTTT. The encoded protein is CASSLVGLYGTKNTEAFF.